This is a list of T cell receptor beta chains from one sample in a study of cytomegalovirus exposure and HLA in healthy donors. Profiling relied on immunoSEQ multiplex PCR, and the TCRdb table lists in-frame clones only, not all of them. The table lists nearly 110,000 clones, 82% of them singletons, with roughly 2.7% in the top ten. Material for sequencing was PBMCs. These receptors originate from a man aged 25 to 40 in good health and CMV-seropositive. Both conserved end residues are part of each CDR3. The D gene is left open where the match is weak. Some rows mark clone size as missing; the rest say once, few, many or name a class of expanded clone.

-,TRBV19,TRBJ2-1,TRBD1,CASSLTGWDNEQFF,TGTGCCAGTAGTCTGACAGGGTGGGACAATGAGCAGTTCTTC
-,TRBV11-2,TRBJ2-1,-,CASSSRTVGNEQFF,TGTGCCAGCAGCTCCAGGACAGTTGGCAATGAGCAGTTCTTC
-,TRBV6-4,TRBJ2-3,TRBD2,CASSDSRGGTDTQYF,TGTGCCAGCAGTGACTCGCGGGGGGGCACAGATACGCAGTATTTT
once,TRBV29-1,TRBJ2-1,-,CSVEGGNSYDEQFF,TGCAGCGTTGAAGGAGGGAACTCCTACGATGAGCAGTTCTTC
-,TRBV7-2,TRBJ2-7,TRBD2,CASSLGVASGGSYEQYF,TGTGCCAGCAGCTTAGGAGTGGCTAGCGGGGGCTCCTACGAGCAGTACTTC
-,TRBV19,TRBJ1-5,-,CATTGTPDQPQHF,TGTGCCACCACCGGGACACCAGATCAGCCCCAGCATTTT
-,TRBV6-5,TRBJ1-6,-,CASSPQGPANSPLHF,TGTGCCAGCAGCCCCCAGGGTCCCGCTAATTCACCCCTCCACTTT
-,TRBV29-1,TRBJ2-5,TRBD2,CSVREGEQTQYF,TGCAGCGTGCGGGAGGGGGAGCAGACCCAGTACTTC
-,TRBV30,TRBJ1-1,-,CAWRKQGLVNTEAFF,TGTGCCTGGAGAAAACAGGGATTGGTGAACACTGAAGCTTTCTTT
-,TRBV6-5,TRBJ2-4,TRBD1,CASQTRGQGGNIQYF,TGTGCCAGCCAGACCAGGGGGCAAGGGGGAAACATTCAGTACTTC
-,TRBV5-8,TRBJ2-7,-,CASSGLGGASYEQYF,TGTGCCAGCAGTGGCCTAGGGGGGGCATCCTACGAGCAGTACTTC
few,TRBV9,TRBJ2-7,TRBD1,CASSVSGGSGEQYF,TGTGCCAGCAGCGTATCAGGGGGATCGGGCGAGCAGTACTTC
-,TRBV30,TRBJ1-2,-,CAWTDGRYGYTF,TGTGCCTGGACCGACGGGAGGTATGGCTACACCTTC
few,TRBV6-6,TRBJ1-2,TRBD1,CASSQDRVRGYTF,TGTGCCAGCAGTCAAGACAGGGTTCGTGGCTACACCTTC
few,TRBV2,TRBJ1-1,TRBD1,CASRGQDWAFF,TGTGCCAGCAGGGGACAGGATTGGGCTTTCTTT
-,TRBV27,TRBJ1-6,TRBD1,CASSLSEGASYNSPLHF,TGTGCCAGCAGTTTATCGGAGGGGGCCTCCTATAATTCACCCCTCCACTTT
-,TRBV9,TRBJ2-1,-,CASSVVGGPSSYNEQFF,TGTGCCAGCAGCGTAGTTGGGGGCCCTAGCTCCTACAATGAGCAGTTCTTC
-,TRBV7-3,TRBJ1-2,TRBD1,CASSLSGTGDGYTF,TGTGCCAGCAGCTTAAGCGGGACAGGGGATGGCTACACCTTC
-,TRBV30,TRBJ1-1,-,CAWSRQENTEAFF,TGTGCCTGGAGCCGACAGGAGAACACTGAAGCTTTCTTT
few,TRBV7-9,TRBJ1-2,TRBD1,CSSSPPGTGCHTF,TGTTCCAGCAGCCCCCCCGGGACAGGGTGTCACACCTTC
-,TRBV4-2,TRBJ2-1,-,CASSQDEGSGTGDNEQFF,TGTGCCAGCAGCCAAGATGAAGGGAGCGGGACAGGAGACAATGAGCAGTTCTTC
-,TRBV7-2,TRBJ2-7,TRBD2,CASSSRSTSGGTF,TGTGCCAGCAGCTCGAGATCTACTAGCGGGGGTACTTTC
-,TRBV6-5,TRBJ2-7,-,CASSYSGAPSSYEQYF,TGTGCCAGCAGTTACTCGGGGGCGCCAAGCTCCTACGAGCAGTACTTC
-,TRBV4-1,TRBJ1-5,-,CASSLTIIRGNQPQHF,TGCGCCAGCAGCCTTACGATTATCAGGGGCAATCAGCCCCAGCATTTT
-,TRBV11-3,TRBJ2-5,TRBD2,CASARGLGGETQYF,TGTGCCAGCGCTCGCGGACTGGGGGGGGAGACCCAGTACTTC
-,TRBV19,TRBJ2-3,TRBD1,CASSGDRVTDTQYF,TGTGCCAGTAGTGGGGACAGGGTTACAGATACGCAGTATTTT
-,TRBV7-8,TRBJ2-7,TRBD2,CASSLVAGVSYEQYF,TGTGCCAGCAGCTTAGTAGCGGGGGTCTCCTACGAGCAGTACTTC
-,TRBV10-3,TRBJ2-7,TRBD2,CAISDSLAGGYEQYF,TGTGCCATCAGTGATAGCCTAGCGGGGGGGTACGAGCAGTACTTC
-,TRBV5-1,TRBJ2-1,-,CASSLSVSSYNEQFF,TGCGCCAGCAGCTTGTCGGTGAGCTCCTACAATGAGCAGTTCTTC
-,TRBV14,TRBJ1-1,-,CATHAPIGGTEAFF,TGTGCCACCCATGCTCCTATCGGTGGCACTGAAGCTTTCTTT
-,TRBV13,TRBJ2-7,TRBD1,CASSPPARGPDEQYF,TGTGCCAGCAGCCCCCCGGCCAGGGGGCCGGACGAGCAGTACTTC
-,TRBV7-2,TRBJ1-5,-,CASSFGVYSNQPQHF,TGTGCCAGCAGCTTCGGAGTTTATAGCAATCAGCCCCAGCATTTT
-,TRBV27,TRBJ2-5,TRBD1,CASSLSTGWQETQYF,TGTGCCAGCAGTTTATCGACAGGGTGGCAAGAGACCCAGTACTTC
-,TRBV30,TRBJ1-1,-,CAWTPGMGTEAFF,TGTGCCTGGACCCCGGGTATGGGCACTGAAGCTTTCTTT
-,TRBV2,TRBJ2-7,-,CASSEDRVREQYF,TGTGCCAGCAGTGAAGACAGGGTTCGCGAGCAGTACTTC
few,TRBV29-1,TRBJ1-1,TRBD1,CSVTADRAGTEAFF,TGCAGCGTCACAGCAGACAGGGCAGGCACTGAAGCTTTCTTT
-,TRBV9,TRBJ2-3,TRBD1,CASSADRDRVTDTQYF,TGTGCCAGCAGCGCGGACCGGGACAGGGTGACAGATACGCAGTATTTT
few,TRBV9,TRBJ1-1,TRBD1,CASSVEGATEAFF,TGTGCCAGCAGCGTAGAGGGGGCCACTGAAGCTTTCTTT
-,TRBV29-1,TRBJ1-1,-,CSVPRGGTEAFF,TGCAGCGTCCCCCGGGGGGGCACTGAAGCTTTCTTT
-,TRBV5-4,TRBJ2-7,TRBD2,CASSRGTSGGAIHEQYF,TGTGCCAGCAGCCGAGGGACTAGCGGGGGGGCGATCCACGAGCAGTACTTC
-,TRBV18,TRBJ2-7,TRBD1,CASSPWDSSYEQYF,TGTGCCAGCTCACCCTGGGACAGCTCCTACGAGCAGTACTTC
-,TRBV19,TRBJ2-7,-,CASSIAGGYVPGYEQYF,TGTGCCAGTAGTATAGCCGGGGGATATGTTCCTGGGTACGAGCAGTACTTC
-,TRBV5-6,TRBJ2-5,-,CASISLRGARETQYF,TGTGCCAGCATCTCTCTCCGGGGGGCAAGGGAGACCCAGTACTTC
once,TRBV19,TRBJ2-1,-,CASSIRLAGYNEQFF,TGTGCCAGTAGTATACGGCTAGCAGGCTACAATGAGCAGTTCTTC
-,TRBV11-3,TRBJ1-2,-,CASSKQEGYGYTF,TGTGCCAGCAGCAAACAGGAAGGTTATGGCTACACCTTC
-,TRBV5-4,TRBJ1-1,-,CASSSVQGDEAFF,TGTGCCAGCAGCTCTGTACAGGGAGATGAAGCTTTCTTT
-,TRBV6-5,TRBJ1-2,-,CASSYTVQGTIYGYTF,TGTGCCAGCAGTTACACGGTGCAGGGGACCATCTATGGCTACACCTTC
-,TRBV6-5,TRBJ1-2,TRBD1,CASSYWQGAGYTF,TGTGCCAGCAGTTACTGGCAGGGGGCTGGCTACACCTTC
-,TRBV5-1,TRBJ2-2,TRBD1,CASSSRDRITGELFF,TGCGCCAGCAGCTCCCGGGACAGAATCACCGGGGAGCTGTTTTTT
-,TRBV7-9,TRBJ2-7,TRBD1,CASSLLGTVTYEQYF,TGTGCCAGCAGCTTATTGGGGACAGTGACCTACGAGCAGTACTTC
-,TRBV9,TRBJ2-3,-,CASSVEPDTQYF,TGTGCCAGCAGCGTAGAGCCAGATACGCAGTATTTT
-,TRBV7-9,TRBJ1-2,TRBD1,CASSLAETGTSYGYTF,TGTGCCAGCAGCTTAGCGGAGACAGGGACTTCCTATGGCTACACCTTC
-,TRBV7-2,TRBJ2-5,-,CASSLGTIPIWETQYF,TGTGCCAGCAGCTTAGGGACTATCCCCATATGGGAGACCCAGTACTTC
-,TRBV5-1,TRBJ2-3,-,CASSFLRGTDTQYF,TGCGCCAGCAGCTTTTTGAGGGGGACAGATACGCAGTATTTT
-,TRBV5-1,TRBJ2-2,-,CASSGRTANTGELFF,TGCGCCAGCAGCGGCAGGACAGCGAACACCGGGGAGCTGTTTTTT
-,TRBV5-1,TRBJ2-1,TRBD2,CASSPAPSGGRNEQFF,TGCGCCAGCAGCCCAGCGCCTAGCGGGGGACGCAATGAGCAGTTCTTC
-,TRBV5-6,TRBJ2-2,-,CASSLRGGTGELFF,TGTGCCAGCAGCTTAAGGGGAGGCACCGGGGAGCTGTTTTTT
-,TRBV7-9,TRBJ1-2,-,CASSLGRGSNYGYTF,TGTGCCAGCAGCTTAGGGAGGGGCAGTAACTATGGCTACACCTTC
-,TRBV19,TRBJ2-2,-,CASSISGAGELFF,TGTGCCAGTAGTATATCGGGGGCCGGGGAGCTGTTTTTT